This is a list of T cell receptor beta chains from one sample in a study of response to subunit inactivated influenza vaccine. TCRdb re-called the RT-PCR reads with MiXCR, one entry per CDR3 protein. The sample consists of approximately 730,000 distinct CDR3 sequences, about 15% of them appearing once. This specimen was PBMCs from blood, taken 14 to 15 days before vaccination. These TCRs come from a man aged 45-65 years who received an inactivated influenza vaccine. Both conserved end residues are part of each CDR3. D genes are given only for firm matches.

D gene: -; V gene: TRBV7-9; J gene: TRBJ2-3; CDR3 protein: CASSPRRALSTDTQYF
D gene: -; V gene: TRBV27; J gene: TRBJ2-3; CDR3 protein: CASRLEDTQYF
D gene: -; V gene: TRBV12-3/TRBV12-4; J gene: TRBJ2-2; CDR3 protein: CASSLVRFRENTGELFF
D gene: -; V gene: TRBV7-8; J gene: TRBJ1-3; CDR3 protein: CASSPRTVGNTIYF
D gene: -; V gene: TRBV2; J gene: TRBJ2-3; CDR3 protein: CASSEKGYFTDTQYF
D gene: -; V gene: TRBV3-1; J gene: TRBJ1-3; CDR3 protein: CASSQDGGGWNTIYF
D gene: TRBD2; V gene: TRBV28; J gene: TRBJ2-3; CDR3 protein: CASSPQGLAGGADTQYF
D gene: TRBD1; V gene: TRBV28; J gene: TRBJ1-6; CDR3 protein: CASSLVWQGGNSPLHF
D gene: TRBD1; V gene: TRBV19; J gene: TRBJ1-2; CDR3 protein: CASSIDWTGDQDGYTF
D gene: -; V gene: TRBV10-3; J gene: TRBJ1-5; CDR3 protein: CAISGEINQPQHF
D gene: TRBD1; V gene: TRBV18; J gene: TRBJ2-5; CDR3 protein: CASSPLTGTGERGTQYF
D gene: -; V gene: TRBV5-1; J gene: TRBJ2-7; CDR3 protein: CASSLVSGGVRVYEQYF
D gene: TRBD1; V gene: TRBV11-1; J gene: TRBJ2-1; CDR3 protein: CASTIRGLGDNEQFF
D gene: -; V gene: TRBV18; J gene: TRBJ2-5; CDR3 protein: CASSPPVRGRQETQYF
D gene: TRBD1; V gene: TRBV5-1; J gene: TRBJ2-3; CDR3 protein: CASSLGQGIVDTQYF
D gene: -; V gene: TRBV9; J gene: TRBJ2-1; CDR3 protein: CASSGAGTPPYNEQFF
D gene: -; V gene: TRBV28; J gene: TRBJ2-3; CDR3 protein: CASSFGGGIRGDTQYF
D gene: -; V gene: TRBV28; J gene: TRBJ1-2; CDR3 protein: CASSSRYGYTF
D gene: -; V gene: TRBV29-1; J gene: TRBJ1-3; CDR3 protein: CSAAVSGNTIYF
D gene: TRBD1; V gene: TRBV6-5; J gene: TRBJ1-2; CDR3 protein: CASSSTGLGYGYTF
D gene: TRBD2; V gene: TRBV7-8; J gene: TRBJ2-5; CDR3 protein: CASSQGLAGGPIEETQYF
D gene: -; V gene: TRBV12-3/TRBV12-4; J gene: TRBJ1-2; CDR3 protein: CASSPTEVGYTF
D gene: TRBD2; V gene: TRBV4-3; J gene: TRBJ2-1; CDR3 protein: CASSQAGLAGVFEQFF
D gene: -; V gene: TRBV6-5; J gene: TRBJ2-1; CDR3 protein: CASSYNWAVGNEQFF
D gene: -; V gene: TRBV28; J gene: TRBJ1-2; CDR3 protein: CASLTMFNYGYTF
D gene: TRBD1; V gene: TRBV7-9; J gene: TRBJ1-6; CDR3 protein: CASSSGQGNLNSPLHF
D gene: -; V gene: TRBV5-1; J gene: TRBJ2-7; CDR3 protein: CASSLNGEEQYF
D gene: -; V gene: TRBV11-2; J gene: TRBJ2-7; CDR3 protein: CASSRDRSRLYEQYF
D gene: -; V gene: TRBV7-9; J gene: TRBJ2-2; CDR3 protein: CASSTRVVNTGELFF
D gene: TRBD2; V gene: TRBV4-1; J gene: TRBJ2-4; CDR3 protein: CASSQDTSGGAKNIQYF
D gene: -; V gene: TRBV2; J gene: TRBJ2-7; CDR3 protein: CASSVSLEQYF
D gene: -; V gene: TRBV18; J gene: TRBJ2-7; CDR3 protein: CASSPATGPYEQYF
D gene: TRBD2; V gene: TRBV27; J gene: TRBJ2-5; CDR3 protein: CASSPTTSTETQYF
D gene: -; V gene: TRBV7-9; J gene: TRBJ2-4; CDR3 protein: CASSAPTPKNIQYF
D gene: -; V gene: TRBV7-2; J gene: TRBJ2-2; CDR3 protein: CASSGLRGTGELFF
D gene: -; V gene: TRBV6-1; J gene: TRBJ2-1; CDR3 protein: CASRKTGSNEQFF
D gene: TRBD2; V gene: TRBV12-3/TRBV12-4; J gene: TRBJ2-7; CDR3 protein: CASSFVAGAIYEQYF
D gene: -; V gene: TRBV20-1; J gene: TRBJ2-7; CDR3 protein: CSASLGNEQYF
D gene: TRBD2; V gene: TRBV10-3; J gene: TRBJ2-3; CDR3 protein: CAISTGGVTDTQYF
D gene: TRBD1; V gene: TRBV7-8; J gene: TRBJ2-7; CDR3 protein: CASSADRGTNEQYF
D gene: -; V gene: TRBV29-1; J gene: TRBJ2-7; CDR3 protein: CSVVAYEQYF
D gene: -; V gene: TRBV2; J gene: TRBJ1-5; CDR3 protein: CASSEASGRQPQHF
D gene: -; V gene: TRBV10-3; J gene: TRBJ2-5; CDR3 protein: CAISDPQGLKETQYF